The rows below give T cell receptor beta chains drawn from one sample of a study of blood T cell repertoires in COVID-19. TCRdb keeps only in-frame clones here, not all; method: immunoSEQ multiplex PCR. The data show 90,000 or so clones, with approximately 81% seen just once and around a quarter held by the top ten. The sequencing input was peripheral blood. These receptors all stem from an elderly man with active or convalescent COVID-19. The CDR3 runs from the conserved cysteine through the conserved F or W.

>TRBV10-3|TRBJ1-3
CAISDSVRGYTIYF
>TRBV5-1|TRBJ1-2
CASSPLQGGTYGYTF
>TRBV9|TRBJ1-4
CASSAVGLRGEKLFF
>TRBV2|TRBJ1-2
CASKETGADYGYTF
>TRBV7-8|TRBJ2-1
CASSLGPNNEQFF
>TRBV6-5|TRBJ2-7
CATWTMGGASEQYF
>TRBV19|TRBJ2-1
CASSIGLASYNEQFF
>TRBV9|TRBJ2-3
CASSPRGEGLDTQYF
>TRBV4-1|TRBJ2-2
CASSEGQGSTGELFF
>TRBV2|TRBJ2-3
CASSGVAGGADTQYF
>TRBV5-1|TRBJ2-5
CASSLAGLAEETQYF
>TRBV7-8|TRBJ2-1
CASSFHRTGNNEQFF
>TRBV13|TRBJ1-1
CASRTAMNTEAFF
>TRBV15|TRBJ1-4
CATSRPDSTNEKLFF
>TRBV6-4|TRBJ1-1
CASSGDSNTEAFF
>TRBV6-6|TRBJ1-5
CASSYRTGGRAGPQHF